This T cell receptor (beta chain) was sequenced for a study of tumor-infiltrating lymphocytes in localized non-small cell lung cancer. Libraries were prepared by immunoSEQ multiplex PCR; TCRdb keeps only in-frame clonotypes and omits some of them. The profile shows about 14,000 clones, roughly 82% of them singletons. Comments on this clone: Its antigen is undetermined.

Broader study findings: Immunotypes IM1 and IM2 had similar TCR-derived T-cell fractions.

The TCR was taken from a human donor with non-small cell lung cancer. What was sequenced was lung tumor tissue.

The CDR3 region is CASSLGQGIATTHYGYTF. In DNA form, the CDR3 reads TGCGCCAGCAGCTTGGGACAGGGAATCGCAACCACCCATTATGGCTACACCTTC. The J gene is TRBJ1-2, the V gene TRBV5-1, with 7 bases lining up with TRBD1. The germline V gene has CDR1 SGHRS and CDR2 YFSETQ. The CDR3 extends over 18 amino acids. J was trimmed by 5 bases and V by 0 bases; bases with no gene match: 16. Together with reference TRBV5-1 and TRBJ1-2, the CDR3 gives the full variable domain: KAGVTQTPRYLIKTRGQQVTLSCSPISGHRSVSWYQQTPGQGLQFLFEYFSETQRNKGNFPGRFSGRQFSNSRSEMNVSTLELGDSALYLCASSLGQGIATTHYGYTFGSGTRLTVV.